Sequencing of this T cell receptor (beta chain) was carried out in a study of glioma-infiltrating T cells. Overall study findings and caveats: Tissue-blood divergence was below expectation in non-neoplastic patients, above in gliomas. Tissue and blood shared very few CDR3 sequences.

In regard to this clonotype: Its target is unknown.

The length of the CDR3 is 17 residues. Per the germline V gene, CDR1 is MNHNS and CDR2 is SASEGT. Trimming removed 5 bases at V and 6 bases at J, with 23 bases between. Amplification of TCR alpha and beta CDR3 regions from RNA used iRepertoire nested multiplex PCR. TCRdb re-called the multiplex PCR reads with MiXCR, one entry per CDR3 protein. The sample has 15,000 to 20,000 distinct CDR3 sequences; roughly 60% are singletons. What was sequenced was glioma tissue, nonneoplastic brain tissue, or PBMCs (not recorded which). The chain joins TRBV6-1 to TRBJ2-1, with D possibly matching TRBD1 (5 bases). This sequence originates from a human donor with low-grade glioma or glioblastoma, undergoing nonglioma brain surgery, or in good health (not recorded which). CDR3 region: CASSHTPILKGLNEQFF. Here the CDR3 DNA reads TGTGCCAGCAGTCACACACCGATCCTTAAGGGGCTCAATGAGCAGTTCTTC.